This is a list of T cell receptor beta chains from one sample in a study of T and B cells in COVID-19 patients. TCRdb fed the multiplex PCR reads into MiXCR, producing one record per CDR3 protein. The repertoire holds approximately 14,000 distinct CDR3 sequences, with approximately 28% as singletons. The sequenced sample consisted of blood. The receptors here all came from a human donor who had recovered from COVID-19. Both conserved end residues are part of each CDR3. The order of the fields is J gene, V gene, D gene, clone size, CDR3 DNA, CDR3 protein. D genes are given only for firm matches. Only some rows state a clone size, as once, few, many or a class for expanded clones.

>TRBJ1-4|TRBV12-3/TRBV12-4|TRBD1|-
TGTGCCAACAGACCGAGACAGGGAAAACTGTTTTTT
CANRPRQGKLFF
>TRBJ1-1|TRBV19|-|few
TGTGCCAGTAGTCCTCCGGGTAGACTTGAAGCTTTCTTT
CASSPPGRLEAFF
>TRBJ1-4|TRBV27|-|many
TGTGCCAGCAGTTTACAGGGGAAGCATGAAAAACTGTTTTTT
CASSLQGKHEKLFF
>TRBJ2-3|TRBV12-3/TRBV12-4|TRBD1|many
TGTGCCAGCAGTTTATCTGGGACAGCAAGCACAGATACGCAGTATTTT
CASSLSGTASTDTQYF
>TRBJ2-5|TRBV6-1|TRBD1|many
TGTGCCAGCAGTCCTCGGACAGGGGCCCACCAAGAGACCCAGTACTTC
CASSPRTGAHQETQYF
>TRBJ2-5|TRBV10-1|TRBD2|-
TGCGCCAGCAGTGTTAGCGGGAGCGAGACCCAGTACTTC
CASSVSGSETQYF
>TRBJ2-2|TRBV12-3/TRBV12-4|-|-
TGTGCCAGCAGTTTAGGCAGGTGGACCGGGGAGCTGTTTTTT
CASSLGRWTGELFF
>TRBJ2-7|TRBV7-9|-|-
TGTGCCAGCAGCTTAGTCGGGCAGGCGTCCTACGAGCAGTACTTC
CASSLVGQASYEQYF
>TRBJ2-5|TRBV29-1|-|medium-sized
TGCAGCGTTGAGGCCACTTCCTCCGGGACCCAGTACTTC
CSVEATSSGTQYF
>TRBJ1-3|TRBV27|TRBD1|many
TGTGCCAGCAGTGCCCTCGGGACAGCTGGAAACACCATATATTTT
CASSALGTAGNTIYF
>TRBJ2-7|TRBV19|TRBD2|-
TGTGCCAGTAGTCCCGCTAGCGGGGGCGAGCAGTACTTC
CASSPASGGEQYF
>TRBJ2-7|TRBV30|-|few
TGTGCCTGGAGTGTAGTGAAGGGGGAGACCTACGAGCAGTACTTC
CAWSVVKGETYEQYF
>TRBJ1-5|TRBV19|-|medium-sized
TGTGCCAGTAGTGGACGCGTCAATCAGCCCCAGCATTTT
CASSGRVNQPQHF
>TRBJ1-5|TRBV6-1|-|-
TGTGCCAGCGAACTTGCAATATATAGCAATCAGCCCCAGCATTTT
CASELAIYSNQPQHF
>TRBJ1-2|TRBV5-4|TRBD1|many
TGTGCCAGCAGCTCAGGACAGGGTGGCTATGGCTACACCTTC
CASSSGQGGYGYTF
>TRBJ2-5|TRBV27|TRBD2|few
TGTGCCAGCAGTTTAGTACCCCTAGCGGGATTGTACCAAGAGACCCAGTACTTC
CASSLVPLAGLYQETQYF
>TRBJ2-5|TRBV5-6|-|many
TGTGCCAGCAGCTTGGGGACCATAGGTGAGACCCAGTACTTC
CASSLGTIGETQYF
>TRBJ1-4|TRBV19|TRBD1|-
TGTGCCAGTAGTGCCCTTACCGGGACAGGTGGGGGGGGAAAACTGTTTTTT
CASSALTGTGGGGKLFF
>TRBJ1-1|TRBV5-1|-|-
TGCGCCAGCAGCTTGGGACAGCCGATGAACACTGAAGCTTTCTTT
CASSLGQPMNTEAFF
>TRBJ2-1|TRBV11-2|-|-
TGTGCCAGCAGCTTAGACGGCTACTACAATGAGCAGTTCTTC
CASSLDGYYNEQFF
>TRBJ2-1|TRBV13|-|few
TGTGCCAGCAGCCCCCTCGGCCACAATGAGCAGTTCTTC
CASSPLGHNEQFF
>TRBJ1-2|TRBV14|-|-
TGTGCCAGCAGCCAAGATATAAGGGAGGGGTACTATGGCTACACCTTC
CASSQDIREGYYGYTF
>TRBJ1-5|TRBV13|-|-
TGTGCCAGCAGCCGGACTGGCGATACGGACGAGCCCCAGCATTTT
CASSRTGDTDEPQHF
>TRBJ2-4|TRBV27|TRBD1|few
TGTGCCAGCAGCTCTTACATCCCGGGACAGGGACTGATAGCCAAAAACATTCAGTACTTC
CASSSYIPGQGLIAKNIQYF
>TRBJ1-3|TRBV18|-|few
TGTGCCAGCTCACCAATGGAACGGATCCCCCGAAATGTGGAATATTTT
CASSPMERIPRNVEYF
>TRBJ1-1|TRBV6-1|-|few
TGTGCCAGCAGTGTAAACCCCGGGGACACTGAAGCTTTCTTT
CASSVNPGDTEAFF
>TRBJ1-5|TRBV5-6|-|-
TGTGCCAGCAGCACCGGATCTGGGGGCAATCAGCCCCAGCATTTT
CASSTGSGGNQPQHF
>TRBJ1-5|TRBV12-3/TRBV12-4|TRBD1|few
TGTGCCAGCACTTGGTACGGACAGGGAGATCAGCCCCAGCATTTT
CASTWYGQGDQPQHF
>TRBJ2-3|TRBV12-5|-|few
TGTGCTAGTGGTTTGCGCGATACGCAGTATTTT
CASGLRDTQYF
>TRBJ2-2|TRBV7-2|TRBD2|few
TGTGCCAGCAGCTTAGTGGCGGGGGGGCCTGTCGGGGAGCTGTTTTTT
CASSLVAGGPVGELFF
>TRBJ1-1|TRBV18|TRBD1|-
TGTGCCAGCTCACTTGACAGGGAAGAGTCCACTGAAGCTTTCTTT
CASSLDREESTEAFF
>TRBJ2-1|TRBV7-6|-|-
TGTGCCAGCAGCTTAAAGGCCAGAAGGAATGAGCAGTTCTTC
CASSLKARRNEQFF
>TRBJ2-1|TRBV27|-|-
TGTGCCAGCAGCCCCGGGACGCAGGTACTGTTCTTC
CASSPGTQVLFF
>TRBJ1-4|TRBV19|-|many
TGTGCCAGTAGTTCACAGGCGCCGGGAGATGAAAAACTGTTTTTT
CASSSQAPGDEKLFF
>TRBJ2-2|TRBV12-3/TRBV12-4|TRBD1|-
TGTGCCAGCAGAACCGGGACAGGGGCCACCGGGGAGCTGTTTTTT
CASRTGTGATGELFF
>TRBJ1-2|TRBV19|TRBD1|-
TGTGCCAGTAGTCCCGGACAGGATAACTATGGCTACACCTTC
CASSPGQDNYGYTF
>TRBJ2-1|TRBV12-3/TRBV12-4|-|many
TGTGCCAGCAGCCAGTGGCAGGGTGGCTACAATGAGCAGTTCTTC
CASSQWQGGYNEQFF
>TRBJ1-1|TRBV5-1|-|-
TGCGCCAGCAGCTTGTTCTGGGGTACGGCTTTCTTT
CASSLFWGTAFF
>TRBJ2-1|TRBV19|TRBD2|-
TGTGCCAGTAGCGGGCTAGCGGGAGGGCTCAATGAGCAGTTCTTC
CASSGLAGGLNEQFF
>TRBJ1-1|TRBV5-6|-|few
TGTGCCAGCAGCTTAGCTGGGCGTATGAACACTGAAGCTTTCTTT
CASSLAGRMNTEAFF
>TRBJ1-2|TRBV4-1|TRBD1|-
TGCGCCAGCAGCAAAGGGACAGACTATGGCTACACCTTC
CASSKGTDYGYTF
>TRBJ1-1|TRBV18|-|-
TGTGCCAGCTCACCTTCCGGGACATTGAACACTGAAGCTTTCTTT
CASSPSGTLNTEAFF
>TRBJ2-2|TRBV12-3/TRBV12-4|TRBD2|-
TGTGCCAGCAGTTTATCACTAGCGGGGAACACCGGGGAGCTGTTTTTT
CASSLSLAGNTGELFF